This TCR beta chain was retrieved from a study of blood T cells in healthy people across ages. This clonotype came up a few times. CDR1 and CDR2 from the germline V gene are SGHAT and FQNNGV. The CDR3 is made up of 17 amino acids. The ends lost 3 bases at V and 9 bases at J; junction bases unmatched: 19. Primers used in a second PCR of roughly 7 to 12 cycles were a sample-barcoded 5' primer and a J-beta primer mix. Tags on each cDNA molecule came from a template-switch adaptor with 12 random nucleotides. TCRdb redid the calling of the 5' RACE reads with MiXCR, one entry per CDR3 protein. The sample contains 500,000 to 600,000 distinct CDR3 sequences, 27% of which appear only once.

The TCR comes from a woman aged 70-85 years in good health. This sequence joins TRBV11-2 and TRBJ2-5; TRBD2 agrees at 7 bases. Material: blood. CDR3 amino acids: CASSFFAASGAPGAQYF. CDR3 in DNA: TGTGCCAGCAGCTTCTTCGCCGCTAGCGGTGCTCCGGGGGCCCAGTACTTC.